This TCR beta chain stems from a study of cytomegalovirus exposure and HLA in healthy donors. Study-level points and caveats: Previously analyzed data showed that most TCR beta V segments were productive at a frequency of about 90% or about 30%. Analysis performed later found 15,000 or so TCR beta sequences associated with HLA alleles at 0.05 false discovery rate. Rarity characterized most TCR sequences, yet some public TCRs appeared in many donors.

The PCR employed 60 Vbeta primers together with 13 Jbeta primers. Assay used: immunoSEQ multiplex PCR; TCRdb lists only in-frame clones, some missing. Counted here are some 150,000 clones, around 9.6% occurring once; the ten biggest clones make up 1.5% to 2%. Those who donated were healthy bone marrow donors. J lost 1 base, V lost 0 bases, and 2 bases had no gene match. The CDR3 sequence is 15 residues long. Germline lookup yields CDR1 MDHEN and CDR2 SYDVKM. A few counts support this clone. Its antigen remains unknown. Sequencing input: PBMCs. The receptor comes from a male donor in good health and CMV-seronegative. J is TRBJ1-1 and V is TRBV28; the match to TRBD1 covers 7 bases. In DNA, the CDR3 is TGTGCCAGCAGTTTATGGACAGGGACGAACACTGAAGCTTTCTTT. It codes for CASSLWTGTNTEAFF.